The sample holds a few counts of the clone carrying this T cell receptor beta chain. Its specificity is unknown. The source of the sample is a study of blood T cells in healthy people across ages. The use of a sample-barcoded 5' primer and a J-beta primer mix characterized a second PCR of about 7 to 12 cycles. Each CDR3 protein is one row after TCRdb ran MiXCR on the 5' RACE reads. Among some 1.1 million distinct CDR3 sequences listed, roughly two fifths were seen once. CDR1 and CDR2 from the germline V gene are MNHNY and SVGAGI (reference sequence). Trimming at V came to 6 bases and at J to 1 base, leaving 6 bases not matched to a gene. The CDR3 length is 15 residues. Points from the study as a whole: Relative to aged donors, long-lived donors carried more naive CD4+ cells and displayed higher diversity. CMV status of donors was not determined, possibly confounding expanded clonotype changes. Diversity was estimated from one million T cells, and these estimates were considered underestimates. Per-million-T-cell TCR beta diversity fell roughly linearly with age.

This sequence originates from a man between 18 and 35 years old in good health. This chain uses TRBV6-6 with TRBJ2-5, with TRBD1 matching 9 bases. Sequencing used blood. The CDR3 loop reads CASSRPGQGQETQYF. CDR3 sequence (DNA): TGTGCCAGCAGCCGGCCGGGACAGGGCCAAGAGACCCAGTACTTC.